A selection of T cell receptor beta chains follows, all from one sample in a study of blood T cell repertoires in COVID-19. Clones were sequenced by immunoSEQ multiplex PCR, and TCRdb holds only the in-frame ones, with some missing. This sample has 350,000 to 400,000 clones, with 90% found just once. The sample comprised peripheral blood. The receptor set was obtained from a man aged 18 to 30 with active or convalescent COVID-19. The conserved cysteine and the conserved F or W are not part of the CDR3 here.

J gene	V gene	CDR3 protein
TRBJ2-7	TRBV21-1	ASSMIVGDRVHEQY
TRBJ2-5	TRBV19	ASSSPGQGLGETQY
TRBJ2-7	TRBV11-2	ASSRPRDYEQY
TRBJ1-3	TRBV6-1	ASSDPRGNWATIY
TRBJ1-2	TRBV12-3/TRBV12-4	ASSLNLGYT
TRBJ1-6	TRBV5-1	ASSSDSSYNSPLH
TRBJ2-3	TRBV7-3	ASSPRLAGDTDTQY
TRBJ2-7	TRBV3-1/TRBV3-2	ASSQDLRLRGDEQY
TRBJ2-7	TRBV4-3	ASSQDRGRGYEQY
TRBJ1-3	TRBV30	ALDSGNTIY
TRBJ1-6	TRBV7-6	ASSLAPRGQGASPLH
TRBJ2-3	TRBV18	ASSPLAGSTDTQY
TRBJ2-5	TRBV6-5	ASSYGPGNWETQY
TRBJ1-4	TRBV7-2	ASSPIQGSFAANEKLF
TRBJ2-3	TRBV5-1	ASSLDRGGDTQY
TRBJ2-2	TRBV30	AWSVPGGSGYTGELF
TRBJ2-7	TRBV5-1	ASSYRQAPSYEQY
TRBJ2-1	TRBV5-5	AASKDGGARNEQF
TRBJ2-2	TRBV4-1	ASSQADRGPTGELF
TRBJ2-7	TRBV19	ATSKGDRWLYEQY
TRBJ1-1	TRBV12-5	ASGSEWDRGAAAF
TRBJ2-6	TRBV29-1	SVEGVPGSGANVLT
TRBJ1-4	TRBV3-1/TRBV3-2	ASSQEPLRNEKLF
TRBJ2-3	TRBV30	AWSVLGQGRTDTQY
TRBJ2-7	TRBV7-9	ASSHPGQGLEQY
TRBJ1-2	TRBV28	ASSLPGTGFYGYT
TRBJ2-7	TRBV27	ASWGGLAGVGEQY
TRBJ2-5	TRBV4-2	ASSQASQRGVETQY
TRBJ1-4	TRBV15	ATSARTGGNEKLF
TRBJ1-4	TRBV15	ATSKGHTNEKLF
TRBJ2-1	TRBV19	ASRGAAGYNEQF
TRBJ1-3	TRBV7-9	ASGPFGQYGGNTIY
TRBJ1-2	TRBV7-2	ASSLEVGGVSSYGYT
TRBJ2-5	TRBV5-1	ASSLLGAEETQY
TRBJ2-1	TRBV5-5	ASSLGVGLAYNEQF
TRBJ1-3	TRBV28	ASSFPRGPGNTIY
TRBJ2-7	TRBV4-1	ASSQDSSGGYEQY
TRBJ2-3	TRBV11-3	ASSLVSGGTQY
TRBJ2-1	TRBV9	ASSVDASGRADFEQF
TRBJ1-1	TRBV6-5	ASFLAQLTEAF
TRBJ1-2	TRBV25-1	ASSEFGGIGMDGYT
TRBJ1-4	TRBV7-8	ASSRQGAGEKLF
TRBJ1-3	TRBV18	ASSGGNTIY
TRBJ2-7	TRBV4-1	ASSHSLFGQGMYEQY
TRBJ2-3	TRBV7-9	ASSITSGGASDTQY
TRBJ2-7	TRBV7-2	ASSHRGLRYEQY